This T cell receptor (beta chain) was profiled in a study of blood T cells in healthy people across ages. Study observations and caveats: Diversity estimates drawn from one million T cells were deemed underestimates.

The length of the CDR3 is 16 residues. V was trimmed by 0 bases and J by 0 bases, leaving 11 bases between them. The germline V gene encodes CDR1 MNHEY and CDR2 SMNVEV (reference sequence). Total RNA amounts of at least 5 micrograms were extracted per sample. This clonotype was recorded a few times. Its target is unknown. The authors ran a second PCR of about 7 to 12 cycles using a sample-barcoded 5' primer and a J-beta primer mix. In TCRdb, the 5' RACE reads were re-called with MiXCR into one record per CDR3 protein. Of approximately 690,000 distinct CDR3 sequences in the sample, 35% to 50% were seen once.

The TCR was taken from an elderly man in good health. Sequenced input: blood. The rearrangement links TRBV27 to TRBJ1-2; D gene uncertain. The CDR3 protein is CASSLSQTVTNYGYTF. The DNA for the CDR3 is TGTGCCAGCAGTTTATCACAGACTGTGACTAACTATGGCTACACCTTC.